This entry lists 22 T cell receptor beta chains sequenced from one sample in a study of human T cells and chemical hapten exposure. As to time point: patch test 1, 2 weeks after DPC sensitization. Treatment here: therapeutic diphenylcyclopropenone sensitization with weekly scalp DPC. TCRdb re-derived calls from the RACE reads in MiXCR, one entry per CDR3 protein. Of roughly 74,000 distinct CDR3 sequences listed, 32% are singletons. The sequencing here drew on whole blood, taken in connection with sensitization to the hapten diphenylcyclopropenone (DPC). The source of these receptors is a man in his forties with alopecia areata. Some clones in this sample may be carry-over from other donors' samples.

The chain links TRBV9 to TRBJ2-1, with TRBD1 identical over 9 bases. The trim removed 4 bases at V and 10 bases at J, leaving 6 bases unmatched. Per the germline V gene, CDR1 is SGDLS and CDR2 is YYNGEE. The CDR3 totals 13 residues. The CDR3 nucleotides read TGTGCCAGCAGCTTTACAGGGGGCGCGGAGCAGTTCTTC. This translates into CASSFTGGAEQFF.

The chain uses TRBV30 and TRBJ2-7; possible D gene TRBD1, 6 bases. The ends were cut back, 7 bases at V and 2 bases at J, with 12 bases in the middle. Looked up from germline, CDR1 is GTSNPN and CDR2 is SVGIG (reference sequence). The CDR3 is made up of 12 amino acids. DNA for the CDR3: TGTGCCTTGATCGGGGACACCTACGAGCAGTACTTC. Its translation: CALIGDTYEQYF.

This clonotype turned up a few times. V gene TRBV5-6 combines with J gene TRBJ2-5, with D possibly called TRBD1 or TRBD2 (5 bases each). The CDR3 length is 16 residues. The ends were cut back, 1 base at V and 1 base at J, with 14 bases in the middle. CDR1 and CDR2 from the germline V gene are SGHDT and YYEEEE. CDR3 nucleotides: TGTGCCAGCAGCTTGTTGGGTAGAGGGGCCCAAGAGACCCAGTACTTC. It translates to CASSLLGRGAQETQYF.

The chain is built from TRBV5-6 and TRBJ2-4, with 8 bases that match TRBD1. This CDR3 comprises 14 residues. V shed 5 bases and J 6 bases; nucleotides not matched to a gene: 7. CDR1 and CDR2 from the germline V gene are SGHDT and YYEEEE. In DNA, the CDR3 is TGTGCCAGCAGGCCGACAGGGGAAGCAAACATTCAGTACTTC. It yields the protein CASRPTGEANIQYF.

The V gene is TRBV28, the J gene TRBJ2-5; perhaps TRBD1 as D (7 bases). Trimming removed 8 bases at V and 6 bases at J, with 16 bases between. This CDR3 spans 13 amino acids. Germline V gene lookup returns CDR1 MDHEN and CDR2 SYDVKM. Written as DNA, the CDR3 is TGTGCCAGCCAAGCAGGGGGGATGCAGACCCAGTACTTC. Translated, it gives CASQAGGMQTQYF.

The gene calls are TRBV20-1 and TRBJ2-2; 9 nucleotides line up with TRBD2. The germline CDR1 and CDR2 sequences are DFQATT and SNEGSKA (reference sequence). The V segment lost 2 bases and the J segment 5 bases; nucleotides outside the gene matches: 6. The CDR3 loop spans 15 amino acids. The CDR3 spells CSARMPAGGTGELFF. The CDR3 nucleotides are TGCAGTGCTAGAATGCCAGCGGGAGGAACCGGGGAGCTGTTTTTT.

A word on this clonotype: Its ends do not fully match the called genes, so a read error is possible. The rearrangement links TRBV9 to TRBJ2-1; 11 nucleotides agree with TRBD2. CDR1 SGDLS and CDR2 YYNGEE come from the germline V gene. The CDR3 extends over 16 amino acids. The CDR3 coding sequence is TGTGCCAGCAGCCCGATGGGACTAGCGGTATACAATGAGCGGTTCTTC. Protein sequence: CASSPMGLAVYNERFF. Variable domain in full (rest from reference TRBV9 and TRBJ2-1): DSGVTQTPKHLITATGQRVTLRCSPRSGDLSVYWYQQSLDQGLQFLIQYYNGEERAKGNILERFSAQQFPDLHSELNLSSLELGDSALYFCASSPMGLAVYNERFFGPGTRLTVL.

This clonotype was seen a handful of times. DNA for the CDR3: TGCGCCAGCAGCACTAGCGGGAGCAAGGAGGCTGAGCAGTTCTTC. Translated: CASSTSGSKEAEQFF. V is TRBV5-1 and J is TRBJ2-1; TRBD2 agrees at 11 bases. The germline CDR1 and CDR2 sequences are SGHRS and YFSETQ. The length of the CDR3 is 15 residues. The V segment lost 4 bases and the J segment 9 bases; nucleotides outside the gene matches: 9. Full variable domain (outside the CDR3, taken from reference TRBV5-1 and TRBJ2-1): KAGVTQTPRYLIKTRGQQVTLSCSPISGHRSVSWYQQTPGQGLQFLFEYFSETQRNKGNFPGRFSGRQFSNSRSEMNVSTLELGDSALYLCASSTSGSKEAEQFFGPGTRLTVL.

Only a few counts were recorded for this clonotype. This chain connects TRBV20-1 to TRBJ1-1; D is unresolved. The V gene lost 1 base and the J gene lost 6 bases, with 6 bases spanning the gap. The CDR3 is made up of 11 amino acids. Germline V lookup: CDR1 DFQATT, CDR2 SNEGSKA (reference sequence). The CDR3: CSARGASEAFF. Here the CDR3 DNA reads TGCAGTGCTAGAGGGGCTTCTGAAGCTTTCTTT.

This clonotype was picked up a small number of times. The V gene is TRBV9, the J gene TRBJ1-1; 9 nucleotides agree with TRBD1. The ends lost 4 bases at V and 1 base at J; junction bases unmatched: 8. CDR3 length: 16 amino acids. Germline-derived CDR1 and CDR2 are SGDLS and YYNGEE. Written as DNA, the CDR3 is TGTGCCAGCAGCCCCCGACCGGGACAGGGGAACACTGAAGCTTTCTTT. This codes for CASSPRPGQGNTEAFF. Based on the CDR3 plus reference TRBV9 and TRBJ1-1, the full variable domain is DSGVTQTPKHLITATGQRVTLRCSPRSGDLSVYWYQQSLDQGLQFLIQYYNGEERAKGNILERFSAQQFPDLHSELNLSSLELGDSALYFCASSPRPGQGNTEAFFGQGTRLTVV.

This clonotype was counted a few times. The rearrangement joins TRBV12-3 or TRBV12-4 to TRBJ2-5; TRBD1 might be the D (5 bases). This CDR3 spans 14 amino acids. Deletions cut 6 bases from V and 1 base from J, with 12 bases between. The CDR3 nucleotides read TGTGCCAGCAGCCTCCCACAGGTCCAAGAGACCCAGTACTTC. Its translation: CASSLPQVQETQYF.

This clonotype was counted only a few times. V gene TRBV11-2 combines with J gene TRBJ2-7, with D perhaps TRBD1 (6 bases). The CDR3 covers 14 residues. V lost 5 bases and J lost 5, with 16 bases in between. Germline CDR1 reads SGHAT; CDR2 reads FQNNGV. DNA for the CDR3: TGTGCCAGCAGCCCCCTTTCGAGGGGGAACGAGCAGTACTTC. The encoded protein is CASSPLSRGNEQYF.

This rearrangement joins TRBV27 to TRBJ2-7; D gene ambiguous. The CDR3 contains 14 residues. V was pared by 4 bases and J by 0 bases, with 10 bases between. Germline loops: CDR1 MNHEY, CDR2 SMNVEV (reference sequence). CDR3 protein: CASSYVGNSYEQYF. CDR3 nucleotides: TGTGCCAGCAGTTACGTGGGGAACTCCTACGAGCAGTACTTC.

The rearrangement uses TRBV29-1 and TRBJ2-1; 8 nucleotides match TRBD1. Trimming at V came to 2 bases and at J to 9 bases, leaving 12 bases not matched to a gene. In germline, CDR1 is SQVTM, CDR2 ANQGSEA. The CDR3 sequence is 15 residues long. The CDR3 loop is CSVERRTGRSSEQFF. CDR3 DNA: TGCAGCGTTGAAAGGAGGACAGGGCGATCGAGTGAGCAGTTCTTC.

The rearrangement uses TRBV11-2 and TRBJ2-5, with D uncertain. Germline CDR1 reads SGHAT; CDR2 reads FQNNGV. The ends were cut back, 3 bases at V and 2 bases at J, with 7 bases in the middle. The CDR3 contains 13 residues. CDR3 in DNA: TGTGCCAGCAGCTTCGACTGGCAAGAGACCCAGTACTTC. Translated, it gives CASSFDWQETQYF.

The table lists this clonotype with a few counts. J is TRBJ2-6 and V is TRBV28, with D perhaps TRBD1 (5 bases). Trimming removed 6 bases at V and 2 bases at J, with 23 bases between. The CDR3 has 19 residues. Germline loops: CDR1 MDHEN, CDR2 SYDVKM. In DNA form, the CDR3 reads TGTGCCAGCAGGCCCTCGATTTCCAGGGTTAGACCTGGGGCCAACGTCCTGACTTTC. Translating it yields CASRPSISRVRPGANVLTF.

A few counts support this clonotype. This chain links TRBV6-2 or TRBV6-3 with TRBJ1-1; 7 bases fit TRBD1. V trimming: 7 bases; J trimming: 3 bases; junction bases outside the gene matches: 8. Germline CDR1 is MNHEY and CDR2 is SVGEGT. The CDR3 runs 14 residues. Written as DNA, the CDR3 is TGTGCCAGCATTCTGGACAGGTGGGACACTGAAGCTTTCTTT. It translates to CASILDRWDTEAFF.

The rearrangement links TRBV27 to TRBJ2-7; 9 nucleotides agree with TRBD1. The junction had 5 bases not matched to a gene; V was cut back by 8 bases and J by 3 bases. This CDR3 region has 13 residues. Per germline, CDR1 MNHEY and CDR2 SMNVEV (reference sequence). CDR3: CASWDRDYYEQYF. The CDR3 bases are TGTGCCAGCTGGGACAGGGACTACTACGAGCAGTACTTC.

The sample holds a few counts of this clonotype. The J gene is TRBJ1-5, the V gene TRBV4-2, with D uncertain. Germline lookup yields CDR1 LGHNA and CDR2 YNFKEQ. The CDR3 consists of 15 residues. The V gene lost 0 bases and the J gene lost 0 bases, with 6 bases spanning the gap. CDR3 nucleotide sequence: TGTGCCAGCAGCCAAGATTCCGGTAGCAATCAGCCCCAGCATTTT. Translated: CASSQDSGSNQPQHF.

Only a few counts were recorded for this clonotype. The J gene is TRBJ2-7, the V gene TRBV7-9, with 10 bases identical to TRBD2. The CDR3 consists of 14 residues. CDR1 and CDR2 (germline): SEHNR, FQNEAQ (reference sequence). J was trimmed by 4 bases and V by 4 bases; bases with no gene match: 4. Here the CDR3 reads CASSSSGSGYEQYF. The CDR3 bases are TGTGCCAGCAGCTCTAGCGGGAGCGGTTACGAGCAGTACTTC.

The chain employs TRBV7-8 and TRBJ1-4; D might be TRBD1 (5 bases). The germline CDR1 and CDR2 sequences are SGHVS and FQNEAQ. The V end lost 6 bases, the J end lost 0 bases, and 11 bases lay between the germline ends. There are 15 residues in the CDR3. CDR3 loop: CASSLQGTTNEKLFF. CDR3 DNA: TGTGCCAGCAGTCTTCAGGGAACAACTAATGAAAAACTGTTTTTT.

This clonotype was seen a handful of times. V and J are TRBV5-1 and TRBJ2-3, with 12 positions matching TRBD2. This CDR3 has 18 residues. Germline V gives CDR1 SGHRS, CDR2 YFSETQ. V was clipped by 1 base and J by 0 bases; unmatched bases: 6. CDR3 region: CASSLWGTSGYSTDTQYF. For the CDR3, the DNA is TGCGCCAGCAGCTTGTGGGGGACTAGCGGGTATAGCACAGATACGCAGTATTTT.